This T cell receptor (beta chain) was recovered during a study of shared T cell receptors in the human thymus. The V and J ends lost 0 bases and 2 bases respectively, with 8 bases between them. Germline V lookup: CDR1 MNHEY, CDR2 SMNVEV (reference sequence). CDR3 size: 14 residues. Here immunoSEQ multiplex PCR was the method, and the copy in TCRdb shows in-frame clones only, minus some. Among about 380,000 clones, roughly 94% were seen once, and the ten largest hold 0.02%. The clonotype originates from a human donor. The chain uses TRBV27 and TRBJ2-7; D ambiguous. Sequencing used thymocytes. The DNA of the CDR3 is TGTGCCAGCAGTTTATCCGGGCCACCCTACGAGCAGTACTTC. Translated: CASSLSGPPYEQYF.